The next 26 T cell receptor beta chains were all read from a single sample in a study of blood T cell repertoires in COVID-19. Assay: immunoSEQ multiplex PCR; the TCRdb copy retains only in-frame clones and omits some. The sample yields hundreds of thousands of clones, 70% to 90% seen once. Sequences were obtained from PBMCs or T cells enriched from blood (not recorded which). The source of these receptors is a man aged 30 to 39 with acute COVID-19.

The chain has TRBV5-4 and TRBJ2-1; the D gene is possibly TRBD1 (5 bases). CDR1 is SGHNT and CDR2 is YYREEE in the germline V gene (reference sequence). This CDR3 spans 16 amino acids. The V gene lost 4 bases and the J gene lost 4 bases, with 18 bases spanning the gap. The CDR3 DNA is TGTGCCAGCAGCCCAATAGACAAGACAGATTACAATGAGCAGTTCTTC. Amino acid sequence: CASSPIDKTDYNEQFF.

CDR3 sequence: CASSLGAVQYF. The DNA of the CDR3 is TGTGCCAGCAGTTTAGGGGCAGTGCAGTACTTC. V usage is TRBV12-3 or TRBV12-4 and J usage is TRBJ2-7; no clear D. The CDR3 is 11 amino acids. V lost 1 base, J lost 9 bases, and 7 bases lay in between.

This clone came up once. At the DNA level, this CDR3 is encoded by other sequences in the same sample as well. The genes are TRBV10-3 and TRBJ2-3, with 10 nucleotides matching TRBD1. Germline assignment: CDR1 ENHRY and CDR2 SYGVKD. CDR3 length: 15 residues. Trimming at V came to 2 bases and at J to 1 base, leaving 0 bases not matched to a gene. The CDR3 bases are TGTGCCATCAGTGAGGACAGGGGGCGCACAGATACGCAGTATTTT. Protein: CAISEDRGRTDTQYF.

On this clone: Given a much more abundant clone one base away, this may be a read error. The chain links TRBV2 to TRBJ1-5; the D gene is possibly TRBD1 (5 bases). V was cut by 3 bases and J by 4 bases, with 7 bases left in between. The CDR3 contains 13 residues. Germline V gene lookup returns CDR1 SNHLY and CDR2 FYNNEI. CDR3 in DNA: TGTGCCAGCAGTGAGGCAGGGAATCAGCCCCAGCATTTT. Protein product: CASSEAGNQPQHF.

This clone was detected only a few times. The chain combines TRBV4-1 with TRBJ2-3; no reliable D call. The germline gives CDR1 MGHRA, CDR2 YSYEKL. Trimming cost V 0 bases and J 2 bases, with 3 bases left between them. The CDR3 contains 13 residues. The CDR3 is CASSQDLTDTQYF. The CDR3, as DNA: TGCGCCAGCAGCCAAGATCTCACAGATACGCAGTATTTT.

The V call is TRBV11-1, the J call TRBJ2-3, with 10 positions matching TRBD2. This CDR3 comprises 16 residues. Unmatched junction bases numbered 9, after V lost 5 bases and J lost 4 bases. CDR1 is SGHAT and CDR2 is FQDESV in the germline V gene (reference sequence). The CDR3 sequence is CASSRTSGAPADTQYF. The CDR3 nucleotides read TGTGCCAGCAGCAGAACTAGCGGGGCTCCTGCAGATACGCAGTATTTT.

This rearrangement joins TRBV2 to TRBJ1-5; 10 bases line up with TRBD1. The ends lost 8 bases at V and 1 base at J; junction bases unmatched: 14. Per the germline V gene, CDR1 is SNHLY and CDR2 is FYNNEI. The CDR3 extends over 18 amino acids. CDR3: CASAPGTGAFNSNQPQHF. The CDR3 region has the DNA TGTGCCAGCGCCCCCGGGACAGGGGCCTTCAACAGCAATCAGCCCCAGCATTTT.

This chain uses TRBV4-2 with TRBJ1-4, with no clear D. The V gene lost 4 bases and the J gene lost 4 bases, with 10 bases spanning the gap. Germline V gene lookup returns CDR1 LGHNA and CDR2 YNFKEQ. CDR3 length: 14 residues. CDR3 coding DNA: TGTGCCAGCAGCCTGAGGGAGAGTAATGAAAAACTGTTTTTT. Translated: CASSLRESNEKLFF.

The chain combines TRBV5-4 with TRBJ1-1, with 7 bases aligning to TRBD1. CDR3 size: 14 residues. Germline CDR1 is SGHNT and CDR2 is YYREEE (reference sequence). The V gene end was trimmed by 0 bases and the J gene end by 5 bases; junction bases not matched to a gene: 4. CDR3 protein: CASSLVQGGTEAFF. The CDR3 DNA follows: TGTGCCAGCAGCTTGGTTCAGGGGGGAACTGAAGCTTTCTTT. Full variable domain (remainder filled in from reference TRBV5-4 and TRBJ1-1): ETGVTQSPTHLIKTRGQQVTLRCSSQSGHNTVSWYQQALGQGPQFIFQYYREEENGRGNFPPRFSGLQFPNYSSELNVNALELDDSALYLCASSLVQGGTEAFFGQGTRLTVV.

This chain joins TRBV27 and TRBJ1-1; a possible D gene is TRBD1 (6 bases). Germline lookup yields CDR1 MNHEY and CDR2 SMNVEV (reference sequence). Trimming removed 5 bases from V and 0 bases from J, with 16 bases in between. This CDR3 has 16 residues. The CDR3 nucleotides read TGTGCCAGCAGTAGGGTGGACAGCTTCATGAACACTGAAGCTTTCTTT. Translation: CASSRVDSFMNTEAFF.

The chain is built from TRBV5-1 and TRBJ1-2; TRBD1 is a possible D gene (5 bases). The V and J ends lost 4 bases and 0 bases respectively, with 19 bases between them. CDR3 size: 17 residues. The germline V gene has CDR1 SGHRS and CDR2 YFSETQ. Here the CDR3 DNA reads TGCGCCAGCAGCCCAACCCTCCTGGGGGACTCTAACTATGGCTACACCTTC. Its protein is CASSPTLLGDSNYGYTF.

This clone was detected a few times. In nucleotides, the CDR3 is TGTGCCTGGAGTGTACTAAATCGGGGACAGCCCCAGCATTTT. Residues: CAWSVLNRGQPQHF. The genes are TRBV30 and TRBJ1-5; D ambiguous. Per germline, CDR1 GTSNPN and CDR2 SVGIG (reference sequence). The CDR3 is made up of 14 amino acids. Trimming removed 0 bases from V and 7 bases from J, with 13 bases in between. Together with reference TRBV30 and TRBJ1-5, the CDR3 gives the full variable domain: SQTIHQWPATLVQPVGSPLSLECTVEGTSNPNLYWYRQAAGRGLQLLFYSVGIGQISSEVPQNLSASRPQDRQFILSSKKLLLSDSGFYLCAWSVLNRGQPQHFGDGTRLSIL.

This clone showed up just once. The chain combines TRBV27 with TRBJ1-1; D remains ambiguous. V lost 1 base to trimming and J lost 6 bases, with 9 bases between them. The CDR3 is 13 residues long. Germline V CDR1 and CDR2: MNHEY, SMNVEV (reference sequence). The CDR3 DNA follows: TGTGCCAGCAGTTTATTCGGTAGTGCTGAAGCTTTCTTT. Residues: CASSLFGSAEAFF.

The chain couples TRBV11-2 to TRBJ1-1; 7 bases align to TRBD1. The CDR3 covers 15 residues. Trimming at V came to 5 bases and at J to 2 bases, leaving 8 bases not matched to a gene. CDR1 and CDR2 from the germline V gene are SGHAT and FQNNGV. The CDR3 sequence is CASSRTGAVNTEAFF. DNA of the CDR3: TGTGCCAGCAGCCGAACAGGGGCAGTAAACACTGAAGCTTTCTTT. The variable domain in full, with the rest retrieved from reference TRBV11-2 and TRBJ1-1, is EAGVAQSPRYKIIEKRQSVAFWCNPISGHATLYWYQQILGQGPKLLIQFQNNGVVDDSQLPKDRFSAERLKGVDSTLKIQPAKLEDSAVYLCASSRTGAVNTEAFFGQGTRLTVV.

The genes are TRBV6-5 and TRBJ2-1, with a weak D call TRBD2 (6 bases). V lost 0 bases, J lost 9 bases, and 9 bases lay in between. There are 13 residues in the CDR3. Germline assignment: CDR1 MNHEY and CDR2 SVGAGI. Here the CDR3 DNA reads TGTGCCAGCAGTTACTCGAGCGGGTTTGAGCAGTTCTTC. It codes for CASSYSSGFEQFF.

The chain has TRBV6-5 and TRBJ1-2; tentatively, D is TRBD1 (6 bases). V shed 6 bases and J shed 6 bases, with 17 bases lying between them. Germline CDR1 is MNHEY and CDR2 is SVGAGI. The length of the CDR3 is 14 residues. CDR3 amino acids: CASRIQGIGDGYTF. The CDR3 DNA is TGTGCCAGCAGAATCCAGGGGATCGGAGATGGCTACACCTTC.

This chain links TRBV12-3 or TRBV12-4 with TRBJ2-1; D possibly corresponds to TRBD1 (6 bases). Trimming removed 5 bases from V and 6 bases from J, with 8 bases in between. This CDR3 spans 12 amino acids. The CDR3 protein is CASSQGLNEQFF. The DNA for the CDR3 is TGTGCCAGCAGTCAGGGGCTCAATGAGCAGTTCTTC.

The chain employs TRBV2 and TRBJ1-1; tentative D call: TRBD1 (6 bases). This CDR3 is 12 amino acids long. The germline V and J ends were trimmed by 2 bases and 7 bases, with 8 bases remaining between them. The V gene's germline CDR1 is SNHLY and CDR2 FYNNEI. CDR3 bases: TGTGCCAGCAGTGAACAGGGGTTTGAAGCTTTCTTT. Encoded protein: CASSEQGFEAFF.

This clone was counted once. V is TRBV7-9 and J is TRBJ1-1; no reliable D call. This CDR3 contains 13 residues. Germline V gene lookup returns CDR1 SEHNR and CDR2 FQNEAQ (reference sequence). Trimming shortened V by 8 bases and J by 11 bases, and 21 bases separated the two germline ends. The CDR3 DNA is TGTGCCAGCGGAAATATGAGGGAAATGAAGGCTTTCTTT. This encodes CASGNMREMKAFF.

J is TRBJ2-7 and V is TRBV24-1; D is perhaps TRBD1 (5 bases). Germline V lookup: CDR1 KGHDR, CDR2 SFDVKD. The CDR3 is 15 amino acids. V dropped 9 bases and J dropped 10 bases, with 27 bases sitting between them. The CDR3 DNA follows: TGTGCCACCCCAGAAGCGCAGGGAACTTCGTTCGTTCAGTACTTC. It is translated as CATPEAQGTSFVQYF.

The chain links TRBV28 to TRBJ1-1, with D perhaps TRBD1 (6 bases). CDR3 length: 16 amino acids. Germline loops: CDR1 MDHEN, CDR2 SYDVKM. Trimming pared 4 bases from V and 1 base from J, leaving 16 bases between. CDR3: CASSSHTGTTNTEAFF. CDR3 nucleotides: TGTGCCAGCAGTTCACACACAGGGACGACGAACACTGAAGCTTTCTTT.

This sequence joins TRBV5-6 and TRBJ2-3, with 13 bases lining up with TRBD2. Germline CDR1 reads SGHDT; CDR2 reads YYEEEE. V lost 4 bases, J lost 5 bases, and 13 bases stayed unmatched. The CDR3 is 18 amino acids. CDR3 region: CASSPRGLAGAYGDTQYF. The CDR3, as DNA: TGTGCCAGCAGCCCACGAGGACTAGCGGGGGCCTATGGAGATACGCAGTATTTT. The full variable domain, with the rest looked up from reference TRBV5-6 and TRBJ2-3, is DAGVTQSPTHLIKTRGQQVTLRCSPKSGHDTVSWYQQALGQGPQFIFQYYEEEERQRGNFPDRFSGHQFPNYSSELNVNALLLGDSALYLCASSPRGLAGAYGDTQYFGPGTRLTVL.

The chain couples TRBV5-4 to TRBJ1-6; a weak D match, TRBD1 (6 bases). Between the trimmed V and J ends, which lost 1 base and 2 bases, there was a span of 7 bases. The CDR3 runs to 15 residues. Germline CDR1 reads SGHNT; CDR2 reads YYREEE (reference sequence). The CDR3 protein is CASSLSGAYNSPLHF. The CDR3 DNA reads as TGTGCCAGCAGCTTGTCAGGGGCCTATAATTCACCCCTCCACTTT.

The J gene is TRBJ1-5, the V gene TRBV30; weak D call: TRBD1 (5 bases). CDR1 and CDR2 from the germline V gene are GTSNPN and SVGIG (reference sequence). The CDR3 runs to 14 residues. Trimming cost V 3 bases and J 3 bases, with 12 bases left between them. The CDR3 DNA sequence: TGTGCCTGGAGCCCAGGGTTTGACAATCAGCCCCAGCATTTT. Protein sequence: CAWSPGFDNQPQHF.

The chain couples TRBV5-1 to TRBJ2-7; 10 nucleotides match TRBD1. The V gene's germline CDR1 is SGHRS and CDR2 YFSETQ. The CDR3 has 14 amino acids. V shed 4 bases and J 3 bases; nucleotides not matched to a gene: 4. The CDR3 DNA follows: TGCGCCAGCAGCGTCCGGGACAGGGGCTACGAGCAGTACTTC. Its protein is CASSVRDRGYEQYF.

CDR3 in DNA: TGTGCCAGCCGCCGAGGGAATGAAAAACTGTTTTTT. This codes for CASRRGNEKLFF. The rearrangement uses TRBV2 and TRBJ1-4; no reliable D call. V lost 8 bases and J 5 bases, leaving 9 bases between the germline ends. CDR3 length equals 12 residues. CDR1 is SNHLY and CDR2 is FYNNEI in the germline V gene.